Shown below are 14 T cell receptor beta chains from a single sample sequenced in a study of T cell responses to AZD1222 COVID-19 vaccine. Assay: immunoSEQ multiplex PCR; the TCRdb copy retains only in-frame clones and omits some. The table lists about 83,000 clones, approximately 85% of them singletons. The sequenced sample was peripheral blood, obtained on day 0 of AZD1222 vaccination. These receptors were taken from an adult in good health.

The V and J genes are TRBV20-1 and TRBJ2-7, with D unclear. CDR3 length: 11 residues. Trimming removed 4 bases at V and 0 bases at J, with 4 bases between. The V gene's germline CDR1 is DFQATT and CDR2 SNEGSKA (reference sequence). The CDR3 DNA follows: TGCAGTGCTACACACTCCTACGAGCAGTACTTC. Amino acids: CSATHSYEQYF.

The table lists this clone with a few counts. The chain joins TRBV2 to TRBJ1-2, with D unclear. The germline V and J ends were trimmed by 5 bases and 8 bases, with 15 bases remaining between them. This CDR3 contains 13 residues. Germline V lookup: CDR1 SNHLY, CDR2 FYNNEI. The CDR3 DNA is TGTGCCAGCAGTACTGGTAACCGTGGCGGCTACACCTTC. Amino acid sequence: CASSTGNRGGYTF.

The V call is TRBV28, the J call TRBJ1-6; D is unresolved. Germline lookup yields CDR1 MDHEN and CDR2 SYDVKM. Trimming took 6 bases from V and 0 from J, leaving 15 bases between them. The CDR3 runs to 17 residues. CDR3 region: CASSSHTLSSYNSPLHF. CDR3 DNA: TGTGCCAGCAGCTCCCACACCCTGAGCTCCTATAATTCACCCCTCCACTTT.

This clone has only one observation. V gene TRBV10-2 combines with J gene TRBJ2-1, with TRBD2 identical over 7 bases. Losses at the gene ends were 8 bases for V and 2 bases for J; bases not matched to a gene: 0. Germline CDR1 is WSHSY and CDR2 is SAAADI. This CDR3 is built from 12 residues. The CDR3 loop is CASGGAYNEQFF. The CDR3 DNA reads TGCGCCAGCGGGGGGGCCTACAATGAGCAGTTCTTC.

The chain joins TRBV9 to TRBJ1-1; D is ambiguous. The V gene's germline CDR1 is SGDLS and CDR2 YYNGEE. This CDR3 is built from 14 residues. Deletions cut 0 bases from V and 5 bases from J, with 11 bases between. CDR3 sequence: CASSVVVEKTEAFF. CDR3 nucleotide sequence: TGTGCCAGCAGCGTAGTTGTGGAAAAAACTGAAGCTTTCTTT. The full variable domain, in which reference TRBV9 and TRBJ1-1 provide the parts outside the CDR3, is DSGVTQTPKHLITATGQRVTLRCSPRSGDLSVYWYQQSLDQGLQFLIQYYNGEERAKGNILERFSAQQFPDLHSELNLSSLELGDSALYFCASSVVVEKTEAFFGQGTRLTVV.

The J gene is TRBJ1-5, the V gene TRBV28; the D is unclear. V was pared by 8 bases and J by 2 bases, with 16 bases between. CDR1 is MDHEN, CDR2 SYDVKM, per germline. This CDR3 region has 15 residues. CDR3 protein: CASVYLNSGNQPQHF. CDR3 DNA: TGTGCCAGCGTTTATCTGAACAGCGGCAATCAGCCCCAGCATTTT.

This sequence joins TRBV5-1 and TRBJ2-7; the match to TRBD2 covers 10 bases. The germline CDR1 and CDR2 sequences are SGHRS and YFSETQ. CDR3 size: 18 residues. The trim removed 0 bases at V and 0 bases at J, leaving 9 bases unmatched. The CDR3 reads CASSLETSGARSSYEQYF. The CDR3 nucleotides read TGCGCCAGCAGCTTGGAAACTAGCGGGGCAAGGAGCTCCTACGAGCAGTACTTC.

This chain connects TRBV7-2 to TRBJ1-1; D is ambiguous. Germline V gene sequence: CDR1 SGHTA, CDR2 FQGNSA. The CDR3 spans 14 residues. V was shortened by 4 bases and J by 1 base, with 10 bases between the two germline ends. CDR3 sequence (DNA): TGTGCCAGCAGCTCCAGCGGTTCGAACACTGAAGCTTTCTTT. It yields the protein CASSSSGSNTEAFF.

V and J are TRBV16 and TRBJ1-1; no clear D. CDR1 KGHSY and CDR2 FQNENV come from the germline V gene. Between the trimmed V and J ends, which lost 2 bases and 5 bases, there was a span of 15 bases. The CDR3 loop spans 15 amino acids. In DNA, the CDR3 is TGTGCCAGCAGCCAAGTGGGCGCCCTGGAAACTGAAGCTTTCTTT. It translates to CASSQVGALETEAFF.

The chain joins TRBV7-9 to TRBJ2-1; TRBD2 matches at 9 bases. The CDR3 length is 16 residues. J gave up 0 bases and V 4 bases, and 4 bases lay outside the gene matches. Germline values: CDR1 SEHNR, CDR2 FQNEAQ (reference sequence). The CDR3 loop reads CASSSPAGGSYNEQFF. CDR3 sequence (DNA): TGTGCCAGCAGCTCTCCAGCGGGAGGCTCCTACAATGAGCAGTTCTTC.

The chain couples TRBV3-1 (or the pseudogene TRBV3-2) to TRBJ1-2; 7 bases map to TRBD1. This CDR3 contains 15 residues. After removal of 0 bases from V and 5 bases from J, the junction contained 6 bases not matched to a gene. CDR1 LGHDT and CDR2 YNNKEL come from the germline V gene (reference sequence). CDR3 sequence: CASSQDLGQAYGYTF. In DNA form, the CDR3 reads TGTGCCAGCAGCCAAGATTTAGGACAGGCATATGGCTACACCTTC.

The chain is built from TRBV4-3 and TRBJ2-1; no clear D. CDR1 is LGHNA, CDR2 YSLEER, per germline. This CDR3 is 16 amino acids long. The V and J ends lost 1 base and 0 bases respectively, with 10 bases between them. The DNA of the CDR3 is TGCGCCAGCAGCCAAGTTGTGGGAACCTCCTACAATGAGCAGTTCTTC. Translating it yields CASSQVVGTSYNEQFF.

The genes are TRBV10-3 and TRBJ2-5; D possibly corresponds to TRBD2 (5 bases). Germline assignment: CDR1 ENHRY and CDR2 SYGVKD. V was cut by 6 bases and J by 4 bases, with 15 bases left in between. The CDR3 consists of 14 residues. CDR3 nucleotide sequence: TGTGCCATCAGGCCTGATTCAGAGGGAGAGACCCAGTACTTC. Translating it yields CAIRPDSEGETQYF.

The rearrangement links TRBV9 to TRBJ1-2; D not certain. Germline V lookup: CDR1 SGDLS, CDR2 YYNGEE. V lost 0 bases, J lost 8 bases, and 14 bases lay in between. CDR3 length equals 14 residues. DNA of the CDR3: TGTGCCAGCAGCGTAGGGGGAGCTGCCCGGGGCTACACCTTC. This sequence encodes CASSVGGAARGYTF.